A selection of T cell receptor beta chains follows, all from one sample in a study of shared clonotypes between healthy human individuals. Some clones are missing from TCRdb's copy, which holds only in-frame ones; the method was immunoSEQ multiplex PCR. Of over 2 million clones listed, 85% to 95% are singletons. The sample consisted of naive CD4+ T cells from PBMCs. These receptors came from a man aged 18 to 29 in good health. Some clones in this sample may be carry-over from other donors' samples. The conserved cysteine and the conserved F or W are not part of the CDR3 here.

v_gene: TRBV7-2
CDR3aa: ASSSAGGWAGEQF

v_gene: TRBV10-3
CDR3aa: AISSPVLNTEAF

v_gene: TRBV28
CDR3aa: ASSSYTGGRFYEQY

v_gene: TRBV9
CDR3aa: ASSAGTDFNEKLF

v_gene: TRBV6-6
CDR3aa: ASSYSRQGANYGYT

v_gene: TRBV5-1
CDR3aa: ASSLGQPQH

v_gene: TRBV5-1
CDR3aa: ASGQLAGSSYEQY

v_gene: TRBV5-5
CDR3aa: ASSLRNTEAF

v_gene: TRBV28
CDR3aa: ASSLAGGGQGEQY

v_gene: TRBV2
CDR3aa: ASRVDRQEQY

v_gene: TRBV27
CDR3aa: ASSSRSTQY

v_gene: TRBV7-9
CDR3aa: ASSSEGTDTQY

v_gene: TRBV19
CDR3aa: ASSIKTGSTEAF